This T cell receptor beta chain came from a study of control samples from healthy donors and cancer patients. This clone occurred once. V was shortened by 2 bases and J by 3 bases, with 13 bases between the two germline ends. CDR3 length: 15 residues. Germline CDR1 is MNHEY and CDR2 is SVGEGT. TCRdb's table, derived via immunoSEQ multiplex PCR, lists solely in-frame clones and lacks some. The sample lists about 49,000 clones; 85% to 95% were seen once. This receptor was identified in a man under 40 with colorectal cancer. Material: PBMCs. The chain uses TRBV6-2 or TRBV6-3 and TRBJ2-5, with D perhaps matching TRBD2 (5 bases). The CDR3, as DNA: TGTGCCAGCAGTTACCCGGACTCCTATAAAGAGACCCAGTACTTC. Its protein is CASSYPDSYKETQYF.